This T cell receptor beta chain stems from a study of T cells in Graves' hyperthyroidism and ophthalmopathy. TCR beta CDR3 regions were amplified from RNA. The HTBI primer set served for first-round RT-PCR of the TCR CDR3. One entry per CDR3 protein results from TCRdb running MiXCR on the multiplex PCR reads. The table lists 37,000 or so distinct CDR3 sequences, roughly 50% of them singletons, with roughly 15% in the top ten. The germline CDR1 and CDR2 sequences are KGHDR and SFDVKD. This CDR3 is built from 15 residues. V lost 4 bases, J lost 6 bases, and 7 bases stayed unmatched. The sequenced sample was blood. V gene TRBV24-1 combines with J gene TRBJ2-3, with TRBD1 matching over 9 bases. The source is a man in his forties with Graves' ophthalmopathy. CDR3 protein: CATSDPGTGRDTQYF. In nucleotides, the CDR3 is TGTGCCACCAGTGACCCCGGGACAGGGAGGGATACGCAGTATTTT.